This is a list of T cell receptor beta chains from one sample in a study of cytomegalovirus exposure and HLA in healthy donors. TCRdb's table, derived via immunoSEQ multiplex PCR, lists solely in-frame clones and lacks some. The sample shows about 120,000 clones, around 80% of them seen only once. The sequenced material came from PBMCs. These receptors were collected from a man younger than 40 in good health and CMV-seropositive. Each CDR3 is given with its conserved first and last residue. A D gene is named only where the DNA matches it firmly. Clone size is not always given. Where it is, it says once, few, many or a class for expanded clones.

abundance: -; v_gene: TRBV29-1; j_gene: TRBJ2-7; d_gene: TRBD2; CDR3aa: CSVVQGGYEQYF; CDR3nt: TGCAGCGTTGTGCAGGGAGGGTACGAGCAGTACTTC
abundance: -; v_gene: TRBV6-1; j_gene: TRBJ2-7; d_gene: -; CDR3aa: CASTRAYEQYF; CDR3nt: TGTGCCAGCACCAGGGCCTACGAGCAGTACTTC
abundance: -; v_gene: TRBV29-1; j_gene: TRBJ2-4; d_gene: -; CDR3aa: CSVGHPKNSQYF; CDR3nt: TGCAGCGTTGGTCACCCCAAAAACAGTCAGTACTTC
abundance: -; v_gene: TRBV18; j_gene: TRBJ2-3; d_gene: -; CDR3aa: CASSSAEDYATDTQYF; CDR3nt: TGTGCCAGCTCATCTGCCGAGGACTACGCCACAGATACGCAGTATTTT
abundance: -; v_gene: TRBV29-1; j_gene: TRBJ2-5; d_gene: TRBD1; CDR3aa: CSVARQGETQYF; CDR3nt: TGCAGCGTTGCCAGACAGGGGGAGACCCAGTACTTC
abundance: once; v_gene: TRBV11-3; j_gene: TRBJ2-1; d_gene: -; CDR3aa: CASSARNYNEQFF; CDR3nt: TGTGCCAGCAGCGCGCGAAATTACAATGAGCAGTTCTTC
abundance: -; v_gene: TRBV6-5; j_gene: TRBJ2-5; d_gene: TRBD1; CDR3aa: CASKGTGLLKETQYF; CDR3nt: TGTGCCAGCAAGGGGACAGGACTGCTTAAAGAGACCCAGTACTTC
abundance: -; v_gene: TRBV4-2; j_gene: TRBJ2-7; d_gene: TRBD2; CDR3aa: CASSQEGAGGYAYEQYF; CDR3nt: TGTGCCAGCAGCCAAGAAGGGGCGGGAGGATACGCCTACGAGCAGTACTTC
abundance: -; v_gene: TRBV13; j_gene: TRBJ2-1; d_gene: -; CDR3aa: CASSTTDYNEQFF; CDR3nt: TGTGCCAGCAGCACGACAGACTACAATGAGCAGTTCTTC
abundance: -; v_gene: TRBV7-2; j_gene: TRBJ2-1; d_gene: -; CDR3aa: CASRYGRGYSYNEQFF; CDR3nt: TGTGCCAGCAGGTACGGTCGGGGATACTCCTACAATGAGCAGTTCTTC
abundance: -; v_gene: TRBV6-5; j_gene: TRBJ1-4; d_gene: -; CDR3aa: CASSYHPGLAEKLFF; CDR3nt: TGTGCCAGCAGCTATCATCCGGGTTTGGCTGAAAAACTGTTTTTT
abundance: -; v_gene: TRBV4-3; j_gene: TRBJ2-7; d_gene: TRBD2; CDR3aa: CASSQDTSGAPYEQYF; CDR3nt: TGCGCCAGCAGCCAAGATACTAGCGGGGCTCCCTACGAGCAGTACTTC
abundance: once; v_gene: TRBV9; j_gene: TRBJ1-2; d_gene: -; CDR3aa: CASSVATAGYGYTF; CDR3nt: TGTGCCAGCAGCGTAGCTACCGCGGGGTATGGCTACACCTTC
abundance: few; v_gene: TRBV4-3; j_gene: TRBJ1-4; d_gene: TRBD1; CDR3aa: CASSQGRGTENEKLFF; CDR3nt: TGCGCCAGCAGCCAAGGTCGCGGGACAGAGAATGAAAAACTGTTTTTT
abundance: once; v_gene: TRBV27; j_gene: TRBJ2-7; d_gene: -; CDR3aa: CASSLHYSYEQYF; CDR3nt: TGTGCCAGCAGTTTACACTACTCCTACGAGCAGTACTTC
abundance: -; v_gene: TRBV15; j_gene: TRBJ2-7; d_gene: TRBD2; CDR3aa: CATSREPGLAGGEQYF; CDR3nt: TGTGCCACCAGCAGAGAGCCGGGACTAGCGGGGGGCGAGCAGTACTTC
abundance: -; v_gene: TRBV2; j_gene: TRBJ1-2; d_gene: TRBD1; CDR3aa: CASSGGGRGPRNYGYTF; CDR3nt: TGTGCCAGCAGCGGGGGGGGTAGGGGGCCCCGAAACTATGGCTACACCTTC
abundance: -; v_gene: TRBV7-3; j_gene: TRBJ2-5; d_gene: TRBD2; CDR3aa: CASSRGLAGGLQETQYF; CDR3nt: TGTGCCAGCAGCCGCGGACTAGCGGGGGGCCTCCAAGAGACCCAGTACTTC
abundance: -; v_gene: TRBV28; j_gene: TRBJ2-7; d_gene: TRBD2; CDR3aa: CASRALTSGHTYEQYF; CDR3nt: TGTGCCAGCAGGGCCCTTACTAGCGGGCATACCTACGAGCAGTACTTC
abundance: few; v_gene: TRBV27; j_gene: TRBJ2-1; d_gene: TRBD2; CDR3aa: CASTLAGVGHEQFF; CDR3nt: TGTGCCAGCACTTTAGCGGGAGTCGGGCATGAGCAGTTCTTC
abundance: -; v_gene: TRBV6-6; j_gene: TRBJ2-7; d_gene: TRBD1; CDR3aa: CASSYQQGESYEQYF; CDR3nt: TGTGCCAGCAGTTACCAGCAGGGGGAGTCCTACGAGCAGTACTTC
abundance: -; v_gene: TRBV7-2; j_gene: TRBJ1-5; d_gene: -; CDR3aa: CASSLVGGVSNQPQHF; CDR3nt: TGTGCCAGCAGCTTAGTAGGTGGAGTTAGCAATCAGCCCCAGCATTTT
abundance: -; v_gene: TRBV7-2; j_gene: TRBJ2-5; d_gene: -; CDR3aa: CASSQVGLASETQYF; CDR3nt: TGTGCCAGCAGTCAAGTCGGCCTAGCGTCAGAGACCCAGTACTTC
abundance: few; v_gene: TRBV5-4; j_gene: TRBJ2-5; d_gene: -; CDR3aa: CASSLAVFGTQYF; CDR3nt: TGTGCCAGCAGCTTGGCCGTCTTCGGGACCCAGTACTTC
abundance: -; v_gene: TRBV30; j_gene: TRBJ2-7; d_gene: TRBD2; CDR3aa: CAWSVLSPGLQYF; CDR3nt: TGTGCCTGGAGTGTCCTCTCACCGGGACTACAGTACTTC
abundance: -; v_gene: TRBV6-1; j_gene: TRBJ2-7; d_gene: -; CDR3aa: CASSGSGTIYEQYF; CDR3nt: TGTGCCAGCAGTGGATCCGGGACAATCTACGAGCAGTACTTC
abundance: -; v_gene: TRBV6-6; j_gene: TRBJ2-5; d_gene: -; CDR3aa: CASSYPPGGLGETQYF; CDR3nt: TGTGCCAGCAGTTACCCTCCCGGAGGGCTCGGGGAGACCCAGTACTTC
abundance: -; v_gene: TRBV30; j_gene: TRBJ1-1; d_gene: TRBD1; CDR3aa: CAWSRQGAWGTEAFF; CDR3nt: TGTGCCTGGAGTCGACAGGGGGCGTGGGGAACTGAAGCTTTCTTT